What follows is one T cell receptor beta chain and its context. Its antigen is still unknown. The data originate from a study of cytomegalovirus exposure and HLA in healthy donors. Study at large: There were 100 million to 120 million unique TCR beta sequences, drawn from roughly 200 million T cells, in an earlier analysis. A data release that came early held tens of millions of unique TCRs from HLA-typed donors. Notes on the study in general: Association of a missense DCLRE1C variant with TCR beta V- and J-gene trimming was reported in a later analysis. The HLA-A and HLA-B alleles of most subjects were reportedly predicted accurately from TCR beta sequences.

With 60 Vbeta and 13 Jbeta primers, the PCR was carried out. Data came from immunoSEQ multiplex PCR; TCRdb stores just in-frame clones and leaves some out. The sample comprises about 98,000 clones, about 74% of which are singletons, and 1.5% to 2% rests with the top ten. The CDR3 length is 14 residues. Germline CDR1 and CDR2: MNHNY and SVGAGI (reference sequence). Trimming cost V 6 bases and J 4 bases; bases outside gene matches: 5. Material for sequencing was PBMCs. This receptor was obtained from a male donor in good health and CMV-seronegative. The chain combines TRBV6-6 with TRBJ1-4; 7 nucleotides line up with TRBD1. CDR3 region: CASREGAHNEKLFF. The CDR3 coding sequence is TGTGCCAGCAGGGAGGGGGCCCATAATGAAAAACTGTTTTTT.